This T cell receptor beta chain was captured in a study of T cell responses to AZD1222 COVID-19 vaccine. Study-wide background: Whether given at about 4 or about 12 weeks, second doses were pooled. General observations from the study: Nearly half of spike-specific TCRs reportedly go after variant regions that carry no mutations. Researchers took repertoire samples only after the peak T cell response had come.

This CDR3 contains 14 residues. Trimming cost V 4 bases and J 7 bases; bases outside gene matches: 5. Germline V gene sequence: CDR1 SGDLS, CDR2 YYNGEE. Produced via immunoSEQ multiplex PCR; TCRdb's table is partial and in-frame only. The sample has 99,000 or so clones; roughly 90% are singletons. About this clone itself: Its target is unknown.

V and J are TRBV9 and TRBJ1-6; 7 bases are a match to TRBD1. The sequence came from an adult in good health. Specimen: peripheral blood, collected on day 0 of AZD1222 vaccination. The CDR3 region is CASSRQGFNSPLHF. CDR3 DNA sequence: TGTGCCAGCAGCAGACAGGGATTCAATTCACCCCTCCACTTT.